Listed below are T cell receptor beta chains from one sample, sequenced in a study of memory CD4+ T cells and cytomegalovirus serostatus. TCRdb's copy holds only in-frame clones and misses some; the assay was immunoSEQ multiplex PCR. Here the sample spans more than 45,000 clones, about 81% being singletons. The sequenced material came from memory CD4+ T cells from blood. The receptors were gathered from an adult in good health and CMV-seronegative. The CDR3 runs from the conserved cysteine through the conserved F or W. D genes are given only for firm matches. Clone size is stated in some rows and not others, as once, few, many or a class when expanded.

clone_size	v_call	d_call	j_call	cdr3_nt	cdr3_aa
once	TRBV2	.	TRBJ2-1	TGTGCCAGCGGTCTGCACACTCCGGGGGAGCAGTTCTTC	CASGLHTPGEQFF
.	TRBV7-2	.	TRBJ2-7	TGTGCCAGCAGCTTATCATCCCAGAGTGGGGAGCAGTACTTC	CASSLSSQSGEQYF
.	TRBV9	.	TRBJ2-3	TGTGCCAGCAGCGTGGGGGGTGGGTACGATACGCAGTATTTT	CASSVGGGYDTQYF
once	TRBV6-1	TRBD2	TRBJ2-1	TGTGCCAGCAGTGTTGTTAGCGGGGGATACAATGAGCAGTTCTTC	CASSVVSGGYNEQFF
.	TRBV7-2	.	TRBJ2-5	TGTGCCAGCAGCTTAGCGCAAGGGCCTGGGGAGACCCAGTACTTC	CASSLAQGPGETQYF
.	TRBV29-1	.	TRBJ2-3	TGCAGCGCTAGGGACCAGCTCCCAGATACGCAGTATTTT	CSARDQLPDTQYF
.	TRBV6-5	.	TRBJ1-1	TGTGCCAGCAGCGAGCGACAGGTTAACACTGAAGCTTTCTTT	CASSERQVNTEAFF
.	TRBV5-1	.	TRBJ2-3	TGCGCCAGCTCGAGCGCGGTTGGGGGCCCAGATACGCAGTATTTT	CASSSAVGGPDTQYF
.	TRBV28	.	TRBJ1-4	TGTGCCAGCAGTTTGTCTCAGGGGTATCAACTGGGTGAAAAACTGTTTTTT	CASSLSQGYQLGEKLFF
.	TRBV11-2	.	TRBJ2-7	TGTGCCAGCAGCTTAACGGTGAACGAGCAGTACTTC	CASSLTVNEQYF
.	TRBV6-5	.	TRBJ1-2	TGTGCCAGCAGTTACGGCGGCTCTAACTATGGCTACACCTTC	CASSYGGSNYGYTF
few	TRBV5-1	.	TRBJ1-2	TGCGCCAGCAGCTTGGACAGGGTTTCCAACTATGGCTACACCTTC	CASSLDRVSNYGYTF
.	TRBV5-1	TRBD1	TRBJ1-2	TGCGCCAGCCGTACGCAGTCCGGGACAGGGGCTGGAGGCTACACCTTC	CASRTQSGTGAGGYTF
.	TRBV18	.	TRBJ2-3	TGTGCCAGCTCACCAAGCACAAGCACAGATACGCAGTATTTT	CASSPSTSTDTQYF
.	TRBV25-1	.	TRBJ2-7	TGTGCCAGCAGTACTACGTCGGGGGACAGATCCTACGAGCAGTACTTC	CASSTTSGDRSYEQYF
.	TRBV11-2	.	TRBJ2-5	TGTGCCAGCAGCTTATCTGGGGGCCGGGAGACCCAGTACTTC	CASSLSGGRETQYF